The 14 T cell receptor beta chains presented below share a single source sample, sequenced in a study of CD8+ T cells in alopecia areata. Sample treatment: oral pan-JAK inhibitor, 5-10 mg twice daily. Extracted RNA was reverse transcribed, and the resulting cDNA served as sequencing template. Assay: immunoSEQ multiplex PCR; the TCRdb copy retains only in-frame clones and omits some. Of some 190,000 clones detected, approximately 49% appear once; the ten largest clones hold over 9%. Sequencing used CD8+ T cells sorted from blood, obtained at approximately week 51, from a patient treated with tofacitinib. The source is a human donor with alopecia areata.

This clone was seen just once. CDR3 bases: TGCGCCAGCAGTCTTGGGACAGGGTTTTTTGACGAGCAGTACTTC. The encoded protein is CASSLGTGFFDEQYF. The chain employs TRBV5-1 and TRBJ2-7; TRBD1 matches at 9 bases. The CDR3 extends over 15 amino acids. The trim removed 5 bases at V and 5 bases at J, leaving 11 bases unmatched. Germline V gene lookup returns CDR1 SGHRS and CDR2 YFSETQ. Variable domain in full (rest from reference TRBV5-1 and TRBJ2-7): KAGVTQTPRYLIKTRGQQVTLSCSPISGHRSVSWYQQTPGQGLQFLFEYFSETQRNKGNFPGRFSGRQFSNSRSEMNVSTLELGDSALYLCASSLGTGFFDEQYFGPGTRLTVT.

The CDR3 region has the DNA TGTGCCAGCAGTGGACAGAATCTAGAGACCCAGTACTTC. It encodes CASSGQNLETQYF. V usage is TRBV6-5 and J usage is TRBJ2-5, with a weak D call TRBD1 (6 bases). V lost 5 bases to trimming and J lost 4 bases, with 11 bases between them. Per germline, CDR1 MNHEY and CDR2 SVGAGI. The CDR3 sequence is 13 residues long.

This chain uses TRBV29-1 with TRBJ1-1, with D hard to call. V lost 6 bases and J 2 bases, leaving 7 bases between the germline ends. The V gene's germline CDR1 is SQVTM and CDR2 ANQGSEA. The CDR3 covers 11 residues. This CDR3 reads CSVSSNTEAFF. CDR3 coding DNA: TGCAGCGTCAGCTCCAACACTGAAGCTTTCTTT.

Worth noting for this clone: The same CDR3 also results from other DNA sequences found in this sample. CDR3 nucleotides: TGTGCCTGGAGAGCTGGGGGGGGAGGCACTGAAGCTTTCTTT. This sequence encodes CAWRAGGGGTEAFF. This sequence joins TRBV30 and TRBJ1-1; maybe TRBD1 (5 bases). Per the germline V gene, CDR1 is GTSNPN and CDR2 is SVGIG (reference sequence). Trimming shortened V by 3 bases and J by 4 bases, and 15 bases separated the two germline ends. The CDR3 length is 14 residues.

This clone occurred a few times. The genes are TRBV27 and TRBJ2-5; D is undetermined. The germline CDR1 and CDR2 sequences are MNHEY and SMNVEV (reference sequence). The ends were cut back, 4 bases at V and 3 bases at J, with 12 bases in the middle. CDR3 length: 14 residues. For the CDR3, the DNA is TGTGCCAGCAGTTCGAGGTCCGGAGAAGAGACCCAGTACTTC. Translated: CASSSRSGEETQYF.

This clone was seen more than once but under ten times. The sample has other DNA sequences that encode this CDR3 too. The chain is built from TRBV7-9 and TRBJ2-5; D unclear. Trimming left V 3 bases short and J 5 bases short, with 4 bases between. The CDR3 contains 11 residues. Germline CDR1 SEHNR, CDR2 FQNEAQ (reference sequence). The CDR3 bases are TGTGCCAGCAGCTTTGGCGAGACCCAGTACTTC. Translated: CASSFGETQYF. Using reference TRBV7-9 and TRBJ2-5 for the parts outside the CDR3, the full variable domain is DTGVSQNPRHKITKRGQNVTFRCDPISEHNRLYWYRQTLGQGPEFLTYFQNEAQLEKSRLLSDRFSAERPKGSFSTLEIQRTEQGDSAMYLCASSFGETQYFGPGTRLLVL.

The sample holds a few counts of this clone. The chain has TRBV4-3 and TRBJ2-7, with 8 bases lining up with TRBD1. The CDR3 spans 15 residues. Per germline, CDR1 LGHNA and CDR2 YSLEER. V gave up 4 bases and J gave up 4 bases; unmatched junction bases: 9. In nucleotides, the CDR3 is TGCGCCAGCAGCCGATTGACAGGGGCCGGTTACGAGCAGTACTTC. Translating it yields CASSRLTGAGYEQYF.

This clone was seen just once. The V call is TRBV4-1, the J call TRBJ2-1; 9 bases line up with TRBD1. This CDR3 has 16 amino acids. Germline V gene data show CDR1 as MGHRA and CDR2 as YSYEKL. V lost 2 bases and J lost 6; bases outside the gene matches: 8. CDR3 coding DNA: TGCGCCAGCAGCCAACCCCGGGACAGGGACCCCAATGAGCAGTTCTTC. Its protein product is CASSQPRDRDPNEQFF.

This clone has just a few counts. This chain connects TRBV7-9 to TRBJ1-2; D gene ambiguous. With 1 base removed from V and 14 bases from J, the gap between germline ends came to 17 bases. This CDR3 has 13 residues. From germline, CDR1 is SEHNR and CDR2 FQNEAQ (reference sequence). The DNA of the CDR3 is TGTGCCAGCAGCTTAGTCCCACAGTTTTCCCATACCTTC. It translates to CASSLVPQFSHTF.

The table lists this clone with a few counts. The chain recombines TRBV27 with TRBJ1-1; the D is unclear. CDR1 is MNHEY and CDR2 is SMNVEV in the germline V gene (reference sequence). V was trimmed by 2 bases and J by 3 bases, leaving 13 bases between them. There are 15 residues in the CDR3. CDR3 coding DNA: TGTGCCAGCAGTTTAGCGGTCGCTGGGGACACTGAAGCTTTCTTT. Residues: CASSLAVAGDTEAFF.

Comments on this clone: The same CDR3 is also encoded by other DNA sequences in this sample. This rearrangement joins TRBV27 to TRBJ2-7; TRBD1 aligns across 11 bases. CDR1 MNHEY and CDR2 SMNVEV come from the germline V gene (reference sequence). CDR3 length: 14 amino acids. V shed 4 bases and J 3 bases; nucleotides not matched to a gene: 2. CDR3 nucleotide sequence: TGTGCCAGCAGTTGGGGACAGGGGGTCTACGAGCAGTACTTC. This sequence encodes CASSWGQGVYEQYF.

CDR3 sequence: CASTPVAGENTQYF. Here the CDR3 DNA reads TGCGCCAGCACCCCGGTGGCAGGGGAAAATACGCAGTATTTT. The chain has TRBV5-1 and TRBJ2-3, with D perhaps TRBD1 (6 bases). The CDR3 spans 14 residues. The germline V gene encodes CDR1 SGHRS and CDR2 YFSETQ. Trimming pared 6 bases from V and 7 bases from J, leaving 18 bases between.

The genes are TRBV5-1 and TRBJ1-1; perhaps TRBD1 as D (6 bases). CDR3 length: 15 amino acids. CDR1 and CDR2 (germline): SGHRS, YFSETQ. The V end was cut by 4 bases, the J end by 1 base, with 14 bases between. CDR3 protein: CASSPGHGGNTEAFF. The CDR3 nucleotides are TGCGCCAGCAGCCCGGGACATGGAGGGAACACTGAAGCTTTCTTT.

There are a few counts of this clone. The gene calls are TRBV30 and TRBJ1-1; D gene uncertain. Germline CDR1 GTSNPN, CDR2 SVGIG (reference sequence). The CDR3 totals 11 residues. Trimming pared 4 bases from V and 0 bases from J, leaving 3 bases between. The CDR3 sequence is CAWTLNTEAFF. CDR3 in DNA: TGTGCCTGGACCTTGAACACTGAAGCTTTCTTT.